These T cell receptor beta chains were read from a single sample in a study of Graves' ophthalmopathy and Graves' hyperthyroidism. Via MiXCR, TCRdb re-called the multiplex PCR reads, giving one row per CDR3 protein. The sample shows approximately 700,000 distinct CDR3 sequences, more than 40% of them seen only once. Sequencing was performed on peripheral blood. These receptors all come from an adult man with Graves' ophthalmopathy. CDR3s include the opening cysteine and the closing phenylalanine or tryptophan. The order of the fields is J gene, clone size, CDR3 length, V gene, D gene, CDR3 protein, CDR3 DNA. D genes are given only for firm matches. Clone size is not always given. Where it is, it says once, few, many or a class for expanded clones.

TRBJ2-5 - 16 TRBV2 - CASISSNRGLQETQYF TGTGCCAGCATCTCATCGAACAGGGGACTCCAAGAGACCCAGTACTTC
TRBJ2-5 - 16 TRBV7-6 TRBD2 CARDPSGLAGGETQYF TGTGCTAGAGATCCGTCGGGACTAGCGGGAGGGGAGACCCAGTACTTC
TRBJ2-5 - 13 TRBV25-1 - CASSGQDRSVQYF TGTGCCAGCAGTGGCCAAGATCGAAGTGTCCAGTACTTC
TRBJ1-1 many 13 TRBV5-1 TRBD1 CASSPDRGTEAFF TGTGCCAGCAGCCCAGACAGGGGAACTGAAGCTTTCTTT
TRBJ2-7 few 17 TRBV7-2 TRBD1 CASSYAAGTGASYEQYF TGTGCCAGCAGTTACGCGGCCGGGACAGGAGCTTCCTACGAGCAGTACTTC
TRBJ2-2 few 15 TRBV5-1 - CASSSTSRGAGELFF TGCGCCAGCAGCTCGACTAGTAGGGGCGCCGGGGAGCTGTTTTTT
TRBJ2-7 many 14 TRBV10-3 TRBD2 CAISDAGGPSEQYF TGTGCCATCAGTGATGCGGGAGGGCCCTCCGAGCAGTACTTC
TRBJ2-5 many 20 TRBV7-6 TRBD2 CASSLDIYGTSTVYQETQYF TGTGCCAGCAGCTTAGATATCTACGGGACTAGCACCGTGTACCAAGAGACCCAGTACTTC
TRBJ1-2 many 14 TRBV29-1 - CSVRNKDTTYGYTF TGCAGCGTGCGCAACAAGGACACTACCTATGGCTACACCTTC
TRBJ2-5 many 13 TRBV7-2 - CASSRRTEETQYF TGTGCCAGCAGCAGGCGGACGGAAGAGACCCAGTACTTC
TRBJ2-6 many 14 TRBV7-9 - CASSGAEGILPESF TGTGCCAGCAGCGGGGCGGAGGGAATCCTTCCTGAGTCTTTC
TRBJ2-2 - 11 TRBV29-1 - CSVGEGVELFF TGCAGCGTGGGCGAGGGTGTGGAGCTGTTTTTT
TRBJ2-7 many 13 TRBV7-8 - CASSLLALYEQYF TGTGCCAGCAGCTTACTGGCTCTCTACGAGCAGTACTTC
TRBJ2-5 many 12 TRBV6-2/TRBV6-3 - CASTTSQETQYF TGTGCCAGCACGACTTCCCAAGAGACCCAGTACTTC
TRBJ1-1 many 13 TRBV2 - CASSVGADTEAFF TGTGCCAGCAGTGTAGGCGCTGACACTGAAGCTTTCTTT
TRBJ1-1 many 13 TRBV20-1 - CSALYRTNTEAFF TGCAGTGCTCTATACCGGACGAACACTGAAGCTTTCTTT
TRBJ2-7 many 15 TRBV12-3/TRBV12-4 TRBD2 CASSLGIAGAYEQYF TGTGCCAGCAGTTTAGGCATAGCGGGAGCCTACGAGCAGTACTTC
TRBJ2-5 many 16 TRBV10-3 TRBD1 CAISLIGTGERGTQYF TGTGCCATCAGCCTGATTGGGACAGGGGAAAGGGGGACCCAGTACTTC
TRBJ1-2 few 13 TRBV14 - CASSRGSHYGYTF TGTGCCAGCAGCCGGGGATCTCACTATGGCTACACCTTC
TRBJ2-7 many 14 TRBV2 TRBD2 CASSERREGLEQYF TGTGCCAGCAGTGAAAGGCGGGAGGGCCTCGAGCAGTACTTC
TRBJ1-6 few 14 TRBV25-1 - CASSQGWGNSPLHF TGTGCCAGCAGCCAGGGGTGGGGAAATTCACCCCTCCACTTT
TRBJ1-2 many 16 TRBV7-2 - CASSPSMRQQNYGYTF TGTGCCAGCAGCCCCTCTATGCGACAGCAAAACTATGGCTACACCTTC
TRBJ1-2 - 13 TRBV10-2 TRBD1 CASSAGGQLGYTF TGCGCCAGCAGTGCGGGGGGACAGCTGGGCTACACCTTC
TRBJ1-1 few 14 TRBV19 - CASSDGQLNTEAFF TGTGCCAGTAGCGATGGACAATTGAACACTGAAGCTTTCTTT
TRBJ2-7 once 12 TRBV7-2 TRBD2 CATQLSGGEQYF TGTGCCACCCAGCTTAGCGGGGGCGAGCAGTACTTC
TRBJ2-7 - 16 TRBV2 TRBD2 CASSVRAGGNSYEQYF TGTGCCAGCAGTGTGAGGGCGGGGGGCAATTCCTACGAGCAGTACTTC
TRBJ2-2 - 17 TRBV3-1 - CASSHIPGTANTGELFF TGTGCCAGCAGCCATATCCCCGGGACGGCGAACACCGGGGAGCTGTTTTTT
TRBJ2-7 many 13 TRBV20-1 TRBD1 CSASGTDSYEQYF TGCAGTGCTAGCGGGACAGACTCCTACGAGCAGTACTTC
TRBJ2-2 - 16 TRBV7-9 - CASSIPRGGNTGELFF TGTGCCAGCAGTATCCCTCGAGGGGGAAACACCGGGGAGCTGTTTTTT
TRBJ1-2 many 15 TRBV25-1 TRBD1 CASSGGQGWNYGYTF TGTGCCAGCAGTGGTGGACAGGGTTGGAACTATGGCTACACCTTC
TRBJ1-2 many 13 TRBV2 TRBD1 CASTGQGPGGYTF TGTGCCAGCACCGGACAGGGGCCGGGAGGCTACACCTTC
TRBJ1-5 - 14 TRBV24-1 - CAASDGQSNQPQHF TGTGCCGCCAGTGACGGACAAAGCAACCAGCCCCAGCATTTT
TRBJ1-2 many 13 TRBV20-1 - CSARLGQHYGYTF TGCAGTGCTAGGTTAGGGCAGCACTATGGCTACACCTTC
TRBJ2-5 - 15 TRBV2 TRBD2 CASRIAGGKLETQYF TGTGCCAGCAGGATAGCGGGGGGGAAGTTGGAGACCCAGTACTTC
TRBJ2-5 - 14 TRBV9 TRBD1 CASSVGTDHQPQYF TGTGCCAGCAGCGTCGGGACAGACCATCAGCCCCAGTACTTC
TRBJ2-1 few 14 TRBV10-3 TRBD2 CATEAGSSYNEQFF TGTGCCACCGAAGCGGGAAGCTCCTACAATGAGCAGTTCTTC
TRBJ1-5 - 15 TRBV12-3/TRBV12-4 - CASSSTLEANQPQHF TGTGCCAGCAGTTCCACCCTAGAGGCCAATCAGCCCCAGCATTTT
TRBJ1-2 many 17 TRBV7-8 TRBD1 CASSLVAQTGGIYGYTF TGTGCCAGCAGCTTAGTAGCCCAAACAGGGGGCATTTATGGCTACACCTTC
TRBJ1-4 few 16 TRBV7-8 - CASNEGQGSTNEKLFF TGTGCCAGCAACGAGGGGCAGGGTTCAACTAATGAAAAACTGTTTTTT
TRBJ1-4 few 15 TRBV5-6 TRBD1 CASSFSGTGNEKLFF TGTGCCAGCAGCTTCTCCGGGACAGGGAATGAAAAACTGTTTTTT
TRBJ1-2 few 14 TRBV30 TRBD1 CAWIAPGQGRGYTF TGTGCCTGGATCGCACCGGGACAGGGAAGGGGCTACACCTTC
TRBJ1-2 - 15 TRBV7-3 - CASSSLAGGVYGYTF TGTGCCAGCAGCTCGTTGGCGGGGGGAGTCTATGGCTACACCTTC
TRBJ2-2 - 15 TRBV7-8 TRBD2 CASQQRGANTGELFF TGTGCCAGCCAGCAGCGGGGCGCGAACACCGGGGAGCTGTTTTTT
TRBJ2-5 - 15 TRBV29-1 TRBD2 CSAGLAGGPRETQYF TGCAGCGCTGGGCTAGCGGGAGGGCCTAGGGAGACCCAGTACTTC
TRBJ1-1 - 14 TRBV10-3 - CASSTPGFGTEAFF TGTGCCAGCAGTACTCCGGGGTTCGGCACTGAAGCTTTCTTT
TRBJ1-2 - 15 TRBV4-1 TRBD1 CASSQVEGARYGYTF TGCGCCAGCAGCCAAGTCGAGGGGGCGAGATATGGCTACACCTTC
TRBJ1-1 once 18 TRBV7-6 - CASSSTLGPGHENTEAFF TGTGCCAGCAGCTCTACACTGGGACCGGGACATGAGAACACTGAAGCTTTCTTT
TRBJ2-3 - 14 TRBV11-2 - CASSPPGSKDTQYF TGTGCCAGCTCACCACCGGGTAGCAAAGATACGCAGTATTTT
TRBJ1-2 many 13 TRBV7-2 - CASSPQGSYGYTF TGTGCCAGCAGCCCCCAGGGGAGCTATGGCTACACCTTC
TRBJ2-7 few 13 TRBV20-1 TRBD2 CSAGTSGAYEQYF TGCAGTGCTGGTACCAGCGGGGCCTACGAGCAGTACTTC
TRBJ1-5 - 17 TRBV7-9 - CASSTTGQEGRHQPQHF TGTGCCAGCAGCACGACCGGTCAGGAGGGGCGCCATCAGCCCCAGCATTTT